These 11 T cell receptor beta chains came from one sample sequenced in a study of cytotoxic CD8 clonotypes in ibrutinib-treated CLL. The assay was immunoSEQ multiplex PCR, and TCRdb's table has in-frame clones only and misses some. There are 150,000 or so clones in the sample; 70% to 80% occur only once, and around 13% lies in the top ten. The sequencing used PBMCs, collected after 12 months of ibrutinib treatment. Receptor source: a human donor with chronic lymphocytic leukemia.

The chain joins TRBV5-1 to TRBJ2-7; the match to TRBD2 covers 10 bases. There are 14 residues in the CDR3. Germline loops: CDR1 SGHRS, CDR2 YFSETQ. V lost 6 bases and J lost 4; bases outside the gene matches: 7. The CDR3 DNA is TGCGCCAGCACCCCGACTAGCGGGCAATACGAGCAGTACTTC. It specifies CASTPTSGQYEQYF.

V is TRBV7-9 and J is TRBJ2-3; D gene uncertain. V lost 5 bases and J 3 bases, leaving 6 bases between the germline ends. Germline values: CDR1 SEHNR, CDR2 FQNEAQ (reference sequence). The CDR3 extends over 12 amino acids. DNA of the CDR3: TGTGCCAGCAGCGCTTCAACAGATACGCAGTATTTT. Its protein product is CASSASTDTQYF.

V gene TRBV29-1 combines with J gene TRBJ2-5; the match to TRBD2 covers 8 bases. Germline assignment: CDR1 SQVTM and CDR2 ANQGSEA. V trimming: 8 bases; J trimming: 8 bases; junction bases outside the gene matches: 7. This CDR3 is 11 amino acids long. The CDR3 bases are TGCAGCTCCTCCGCGGGGGGAACCCAGTACTTC. Protein sequence: CSSSAGGTQYF.

The chain combines TRBV29-1 with TRBJ2-5, with unresolved D. CDR3 length: 13 amino acids. Trimming pared 7 bases from V and 1 base from J, leaving 13 bases between. The germline CDR1 and CDR2 sequences are SQVTM and ANQGSEA. CDR3 sequence: CSAGRAGQETQYF. CDR3 DNA: TGCAGCGCCGGACGGGCAGGCCAAGAGACCCAGTACTTC.

The chain is built from TRBV27 and TRBJ2-3; D gene uncertain. CDR1 MNHEY and CDR2 SMNVEV come from the germline V gene (reference sequence). The V end was cut by 5 bases, the J end by 0 bases, with 9 bases between. This CDR3 region has 14 residues. The CDR3 sequence: CASSPGRSTDTQYF. CDR3 DNA: TGTGCCAGCAGTCCCGGACGCAGCACAGATACGCAGTATTTT.

This clone was observed once. The chain is built from TRBV27 and TRBJ2-1, with TRBD2 matching over 9 bases. This CDR3 region has 15 residues. Trimming cost V 3 bases and J 4 bases; bases outside gene matches: 4. Germline CDR1 reads MNHEY; CDR2 reads SMNVEV (reference sequence). The CDR3 bases are TGTGCCAGCAGTTTTACGGCGGGAGGGTACAATGAGCAGTTCTTC. It specifies CASSFTAGGYNEQFF.

This clone was observed a single time. This chain uses TRBV7-9 with TRBJ2-7; 12 positions agree with TRBD2. The CDR3 is 15 residues long. Germline V CDR1 and CDR2: SEHNR, FQNEAQ (reference sequence). V shed 6 bases and J 4 bases; nucleotides not matched to a gene: 7. The CDR3 region has the DNA TGTGCCAGCAGTGCTAGCGGGAGGGCCGGGTACGAGCAGTACTTC. As protein: CASSASGRAGYEQYF.

This rearrangement joins TRBV28 to TRBJ2-3; D not resolved. Trimming removed 5 bases at V and 2 bases at J, with 2 bases between. The CDR3 has 11 amino acids. Looked up from germline, CDR1 is MDHEN and CDR2 is SYDVKM. The CDR3 DNA follows: TGTGCCAGCAGTGACACAGATACGCAGTATTTT. It encodes CASSDTDTQYF.

The chain combines TRBV15 with TRBJ2-5, with TRBD2 matching 13 bases. Germline lookup yields CDR1 LNHNV and CDR2 YYDKDF (reference sequence). The CDR3 extends over 17 amino acids. V lost 6 bases to trimming and J lost 4 bases; unmatched junction nucleotides: 11. Written as DNA, the CDR3 is TGTGCCACCAGACGGCAAGGACTAGCGGGAGCGGGAGAGACCCAGTACTTC. Protein product: CATRRQGLAGAGETQYF.

The chain employs TRBV4-1 and TRBJ1-2; TRBD1 might be the D (6 bases). This CDR3 contains 17 residues. Germline CDR1 and CDR2: MGHRA and YSYEKL. The V and J ends lost 3 bases and 4 bases respectively, with 21 bases between them. The CDR3 sequence is CASSQAGVVTMGYGYTF. DNA of the CDR3: TGCGCCAGCAGCCAGGCAGGGGTAGTTACTATGGGCTATGGCTACACCTTC.

Only a few counts were recorded for this clone. This sequence joins TRBV6-5 and TRBJ1-5, with 7 bases that match TRBD1. CDR1 is MNHEY and CDR2 is SVGAGI in the germline V gene. V was pared by 5 bases and J by 6 bases, with 7 bases of the junction left unmatched. This CDR3 comprises 14 residues. The DNA of the CDR3 is TGTGCCAGCAGTAGGGACAGTGAGGCTCAGCCCCAGCATTTT. Translated: CASSRDSEAQPQHF.